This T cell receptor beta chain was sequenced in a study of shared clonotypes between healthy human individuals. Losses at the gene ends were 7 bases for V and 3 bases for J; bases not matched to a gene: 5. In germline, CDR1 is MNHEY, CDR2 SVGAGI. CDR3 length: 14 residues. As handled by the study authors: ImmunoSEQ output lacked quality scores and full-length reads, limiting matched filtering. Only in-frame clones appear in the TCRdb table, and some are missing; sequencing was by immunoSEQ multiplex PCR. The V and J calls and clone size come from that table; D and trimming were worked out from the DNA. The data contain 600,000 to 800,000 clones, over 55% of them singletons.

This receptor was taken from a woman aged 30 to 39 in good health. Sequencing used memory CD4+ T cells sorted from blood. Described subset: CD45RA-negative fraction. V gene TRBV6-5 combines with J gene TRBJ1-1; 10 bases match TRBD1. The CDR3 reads CASTKDRGYTEAFF. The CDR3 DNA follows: TGTGCCAGCACCAAGGACAGGGGGTACACTGAAGCTTTCTTT.